The table lists the clone carrying this T cell receptor beta chain with many counts. The sample comes from a study of early T cells in non-severe SARS-CoV-2 infection. Study overall: Alpha and beta chains were unpaired, from unsorted whole-blood bulk RNA.

The V gene end was trimmed by 9 bases and the J gene end by 7 bases; junction bases not matched to a gene: 10. The CDR3 spans 13 residues. In germline, CDR1 is LGHDT, CDR2 YNNKEL (reference sequence). Individual cDNA molecules were tagged with unique molecular identifiers. TCRdb passed the 5' RACE reads through MiXCR, listing each CDR3 protein once. The table has tens of thousands of distinct CDR3 sequences, around 5.8% seen once. The specimen sequenced was whole blood. The sequence was collected from an adult who was a healthcare worker with PCR-confirmed SARS-CoV-2 infection or an uninfected control (not recorded which). The gene calls are TRBV3-1 and TRBJ1-2; 8 bases align to TRBD1. This CDR3 reads CASQGAWAIGYTF. In DNA form, the CDR3 reads TGTGCCAGTCAGGGGGCCTGGGCGATTGGCTACACCTTC. Complete variable domain (other parts from reference TRBV3-1 and TRBJ1-2): DTAVSQTPKYLVTQMGNDKSIKCEQNLGHDTMYWYKQDSKKFLKIMFSYNNKELIINETVPNRFSPKSPDKAHLNLHINSLELGDSAVYFCASQGAWAIGYTFGSGTRLTVV.